This T cell receptor (beta chain) emerged from a study of early stage breast cancer tumors. Study-wide background: ER+/PR+/HER2- status applied to about 80% of the 16 invasive breast tumors. About 10-fold was the mean read coverage per sample.

With 2 bases clipped from V and 7 bases from J, the junction kept 6 bases outside the gene matches. The CDR3 is 15 residues long. Germline-derived CDR1 and CDR2 are KGHSH and LQKENI. General study findings and limits: Enriched TCRB sequences shared across patients were mostly commonly generated sequences. Compared with adjacent normal breast, tumors showed around 2.5-fold denser, more clonal T cells.

Produced via immunoSEQ multiplex PCR; TCRdb's table is partial and in-frame only. The sample consists of some 58,000 clones, about 83% of them appearing once. Of note for this clone: What it binds is not known.

Sequenced: blood. The V call is TRBV18, the J call TRBJ1-3, with 9 positions matching TRBD1. This TCR derives from a person younger than 45 with breast cancer. The CDR3 loop reads CASSPGQGIENTIYF. CDR3 sequence (DNA): TGTGCCAGCTCACCAGGACAGGGGATCGAGAACACCATATATTTT.